One sample yielded the 30 T cell receptor beta chains listed below, sequenced in a study of PD-L1 blockade in urothelial cancer. Generated by immunoSEQ multiplex PCR, the TCRdb table keeps only in-frame clones and is missing some. The profile covers more than 90,000 clones, with around 86% appearing a single time and 1.5% to 2% taken by the ten largest. Time point meaning: pretreatment peripheral blood. Sample: PBMCs, taken around atezolizumab (anti-PD-L1) treatment. These receptors all come from a man aged 60 to 75 with urothelial cancer.

This clone was seen only once. DNA of the CDR3: TGTGCCAGCAGTTCGCCCGGGTCGTACACTGAAGCTTTCTTT. It codes for CASSSPGSYTEAFF. The chain employs TRBV6-5 and TRBJ1-1; no firm D call. The CDR3 loop spans 14 amino acids. The V end was cut by 4 bases, the J end by 3 bases, with 12 bases between. CDR1 MNHEY and CDR2 SVGAGI come from the germline V gene.

The chain couples TRBV11-3 to TRBJ1-1; D remains unclear. The V gene's germline CDR1 is SGHNT and CDR2 YENEEA. There are 15 residues in the CDR3. V was pared by 6 bases and J by 1 base, with 15 bases between. CDR3 nucleotides: TGTGCCAGCAGTGACCCTAGAACCGGGAACACTGAAGCTTTCTTT. Amino acid sequence: CASSDPRTGNTEAFF.

This clone was seen just once. The V and J genes are TRBV10-3 and TRBJ2-7, with 8 bases lining up with TRBD1. Trimming removed 4 bases from V and 5 bases from J; junction bases left unmatched: 10. The CDR3 is 15 residues long. Per germline, CDR1 ENHRY and CDR2 SYGVKD. CDR3 coding DNA: TGTGCCATCAGTGTGTATGGACAGGGTTCTCACGAGCAGTACTTC. Amino acids: CAISVYGQGSHEQYF.

The chain uses TRBV6-5 and TRBJ2-1, with 8 bases identical to TRBD1. Germline V gene sequence: CDR1 MNHEY, CDR2 SVGAGI. The ends lost 6 bases at V and 9 bases at J; junction bases unmatched: 13. The CDR3 consists of 15 residues. DNA of the CDR3: TGTGCCAGCAGCCCTACGACAGGGGCCAGGTCTGAGCAGTTCTTC. Protein product: CASSPTTGARSEQFF.

The chain carries TRBV28 and TRBJ1-2; D not resolved. V was cut by 10 bases and J by 4 bases, with 7 bases left in between. CDR1 and CDR2 (germline): MDHEN, SYDVKM. This CDR3 is 10 amino acids long. Written as DNA, the CDR3 is TGTGCCACGCGGGCCTATGGCTACACCTTC. Protein product: CATRAYGYTF.

This clone was seen once. The gene calls are TRBV18 and TRBJ2-1, with TRBD1 matching over 9 bases. CDR3 length: 15 amino acids. Germline V gene lookup returns CDR1 KGHSH and CDR2 LQKENI. V lost 3 bases, J lost 4 bases, and 4 bases stayed unmatched. The CDR3 region has the DNA TGTGCCAGCTCACCGGGACAGGGAAGATACAATGAGCAGTTCTTC. This translates into CASSPGQGRYNEQFF. The whole variable domain, remainder taken from reference TRBV18 and TRBJ2-1, is NAGVMQNPRHLVRRRGQEARLRCSPMKGHSHVYWYRQLPEEGLKFMVYLQKENIIDESGMPKERFSAEFPKEGPSILRIQQVVRGDSAAYFCASSPGQGRYNEQFFGPGTRLTVL.

The chain recombines TRBV2 with TRBJ1-1; D possibly corresponds to TRBD1 (6 bases). Deletions cut 0 bases from V and 3 bases from J, with 8 bases between. The CDR3 consists of 14 residues. Germline CDR1 and CDR2: SNHLY and FYNNEI. CDR3 sequence reads: CASSEAPGDTEAFF. The CDR3 DNA reads as TGTGCCAGCAGTGAAGCCCCAGGGGACACTGAAGCTTTCTTT.

The rearrangement links TRBV18 to TRBJ2-7, with D possibly matching TRBD2 (7 bases). Trimming cost V 5 bases and J 2 bases, with 10 bases left between them. This CDR3 is built from 13 residues. Germline V gene lookup returns CDR1 KGHSH and CDR2 LQKENI. The CDR3 reads CASSSGGPYEQYF. CDR3 nucleotides: TGTGCCAGCTCATCGGGGGGCCCCTACGAGCAGTACTTC.

The gene calls are TRBV7-8 and TRBJ1-3, with a possible D match to TRBD1 (5 bases). The CDR3 loop spans 15 amino acids. Looked up from germline, CDR1 is SGHVS and CDR2 is FQNEAQ. Trimming took off 5 bases at V and 2 bases at J, with 13 bases between the two ends. CDR3 bases: TGTGCCAGCAGCCCAGGCAGGGTAACTGGAAACACCATATATTTT. Translation gives CASSPGRVTGNTIYF.

The chain joins TRBV11-2 to TRBJ1-1; 9 bases agree with TRBD1. J lost 4 bases, V lost 5 bases, and 5 bases had no gene match. The germline V gene has CDR1 SGHAT and CDR2 FQNNGV. This CDR3 contains 14 residues. CDR3 sequence (DNA): TGTGCCAGCAGCCTGGGACAGGGAGGCACTGAAGCTTTCTTT. Its protein is CASSLGQGGTEAFF.

The V and J genes are TRBV28 and TRBJ1-4; D not certain. The CDR3 extends over 17 amino acids. Germline loops: CDR1 MDHEN, CDR2 SYDVKM. The V end lost 1 base, the J end lost 0 bases, and 12 bases lay between the germline ends. CDR3 residues: CASSLFGQAATNEKLFF. Written as DNA, the CDR3 is TGTGCCAGCAGTTTATTTGGTCAGGCAGCAACTAATGAAAAACTGTTTTTT.

The chain combines TRBV5-1 with TRBJ2-7, with 7 nucleotides matching TRBD2. This CDR3 is 15 amino acids long. V shed 0 bases, J shed 5 bases, and the junction held 8 bases outside the gene matches. Germline CDR1 and CDR2: SGHRS and YFSETQ. The CDR3 sequence is CASSLVAGEGNEQYF. In nucleotides, the CDR3 is TGCGCCAGCAGCTTGGTGGCGGGAGAGGGGAACGAGCAGTACTTC.

The chain is built from TRBV11-3 and TRBJ2-5; TRBD2 matches 10 bases. The CDR3 length is 16 residues. V shed 5 bases, J shed 5 bases, and the junction held 11 bases outside the gene matches. Germline V CDR1 and CDR2: SGHNT, YENEEA. Here the CDR3 reads CASSLSGGQTLETQYF. The CDR3 nucleotides are TGTGCCAGCAGCCTTAGCGGGGGGCAAACCCTGGAGACCCAGTACTTC.

The chain uses TRBV2 and TRBJ2-7; TRBD2 is a possible D gene (5 bases). Germline V gives CDR1 SNHLY, CDR2 FYNNEI. The CDR3 runs to 14 residues. V lost 0 bases to trimming and J lost 7 bases, with 13 bases between them. CDR3 sequence: CASSEAGGLKEQYF. The CDR3 coding sequence is TGTGCCAGCAGTGAAGCGGGCGGACTTAAGGAGCAGTACTTC.

This chain uses TRBV19 with TRBJ2-3, with TRBD2 as a possible D gene (6 bases). Germline-derived CDR1 and CDR2 are LNHDA and SQIVND (reference sequence). This CDR3 comprises 14 residues. V lost 3 bases, J lost 4 bases, and 11 bases lay in between. CDR3: CASSIGGPPDTQYF. CDR3 in DNA: TGTGCCAGTAGTATCGGGGGACCCCCAGATACGCAGTATTTT.

The gene calls are TRBV5-1 and TRBJ2-1; 10 nucleotides align to TRBD2. V lost 1 base to trimming and J lost 4 bases; unmatched junction nucleotides: 11. This CDR3 contains 18 residues. Germline loops: CDR1 SGHRS, CDR2 YFSETQ. The CDR3 loop is CASSLIPNSGGMYNEQFF. In nucleotides, the CDR3 is TGCGCCAGCAGCTTGATTCCTAATAGCGGGGGGATGTACAATGAGCAGTTCTTC. The full variable domain, with the rest looked up from reference TRBV5-1 and TRBJ2-1, is KAGVTQTPRYLIKTRGQQVTLSCSPISGHRSVSWYQQTPGQGLQFLFEYFSETQRNKGNFPGRFSGRQFSNSRSEMNVSTLELGDSALYLCASSLIPNSGGMYNEQFFGPGTRLTVL.

This clone showed up just a few times. This rearrangement joins TRBV5-6 to TRBJ1-1; D uncertain. Germline V gene lookup returns CDR1 SGHDT and CDR2 YYEEEE. V was cut by 2 bases and J by 6 bases, with 8 bases left in between. The CDR3 contains 12 residues. The CDR3: CASSFSGSEAFF. The CDR3 nucleotides read TGTGCCAGCAGCTTTTCGGGATCTGAAGCTTTCTTT.

V usage is TRBV5-6 and J usage is TRBJ1-1; 7 bases fit TRBD1. V trimming: 2 bases; J trimming: 4 bases; junction bases outside the gene matches: 2. Germline V CDR1 and CDR2: SGHDT, YYEEEE. The CDR3 has 13 residues. The CDR3 is CASSFSGGTEAFF. CDR3 coding DNA: TGTGCCAGCAGCTTTTCAGGGGGCACTGAAGCTTTCTTT.

This clone was observed a single time. This chain joins TRBV6-5 and TRBJ1-5; D call uncertain. Trimming cost V 2 bases and J 1 base, with 3 bases left between them. Looked up from germline, CDR1 is MNHEY and CDR2 is SVGAGI. This CDR3 contains 13 residues. For the CDR3, the DNA is TGTGCCAGCAGTTACGAGAGCAATCAGCCCCAGCATTTT. Protein product: CASSYESNQPQHF.

This clone was detected once. The chain recombines TRBV4-1 with TRBJ2-7; 8 bases match TRBD2. The CDR3 length is 15 residues. Losses at the gene ends were 5 bases for V and 3 bases for J; bases not matched to a gene: 9. Germline V gene data show CDR1 as MGHRA and CDR2 as YSYEKL. In nucleotides, the CDR3 is TGCGCCAGCAGCGAAGCCCCTAGCGGGCACTACGAGCAGTACTTC. Residues: CASSEAPSGHYEQYF.

The chain employs TRBV18 and TRBJ1-4; TRBD1 matches at 8 bases. Germline values: CDR1 KGHSH, CDR2 LQKENI. Trimming took 2 bases from V and 8 from J; bases not matched to a gene: 4. The CDR3 extends over 14 amino acids. The CDR3 region has the DNA TGTGCCAGCTCACCAGGACAGGGCAGAGAAAAACTGTTTTTT. Its protein is CASSPGQGREKLFF.

With regard to this clone: One junction end disagrees with the germline gene, perhaps due to a read error. The J gene is TRBJ2-3, the V gene TRBV6-5, with a weak D call TRBD2 (5 bases). The CDR3 totals 11 residues. Germline CDR1 is MNHEY and CDR2 is SVGAGI. The CDR3 DNA follows: TGTGCCAGCAGTTTACTGCGGGTAAGGGATTTT. Translated, it gives CASSLLRVRDF.

The chain joins TRBV9 to TRBJ2-3; the match to TRBD2 covers 9 bases. CDR3 length equals 16 residues. Trimming took 4 bases from V and 5 from J; bases not matched to a gene: 11. Germline CDR1 and CDR2: SGDLS and YYNGEE. This chain's CDR3 is CASSPQGGGAKDTQYF. The CDR3 coding sequence is TGTGCCAGCAGCCCCCAAGGCGGGGGGGCAAAAGATACGCAGTATTTT.

The rearrangement joins TRBV5-6 to TRBJ2-2, with TRBD2 identical over 11 bases. Germline V gives CDR1 SGHDT, CDR2 YYEEEE. CDR3 length: 18 amino acids. V dropped 0 bases and J dropped 5; count of bases not matched to a gene: 9. CDR3 sequence reads: CASSLARLAGGRTGELFF. Written as DNA, the CDR3 is TGTGCCAGCAGCTTGGCTAGGCTAGCGGGAGGACGGACCGGGGAGCTGTTTTTT. The whole variable domain, filled in from reference TRBV5-6 and TRBJ2-2, reads DAGVTQSPTHLIKTRGQQVTLRCSPKSGHDTVSWYQQALGQGPQFIFQYYEEEERQRGNFPDRFSGHQFPNYSSELNVNALLLGDSALYLCASSLARLAGGRTGELFFGEGSRLTVL.

V usage is TRBV7-8 and J usage is TRBJ2-1; TRBD2 aligns across 16 bases. Germline trimming cut 1 base from V and 10 bases from J; bases unmatched to any gene: 7. Germline lookup yields CDR1 SGHVS and CDR2 FQNEAQ. The CDR3 runs to 17 residues. The CDR3 sequence is CASSLVGTSGGAGEQFF. CDR3 DNA: TGTGCCAGCAGCTTAGTCGGGACTAGCGGGGGGGCAGGAGAGCAGTTCTTC.

The J gene is TRBJ2-1, the V gene TRBV4-2; 7 nucleotides match TRBD2. The junction had 6 bases not matched to a gene; V was cut back by 1 base and J by 15 bases. The CDR3 spans 12 residues. Germline loops: CDR1 LGHNA, CDR2 YNFKEQ. The DNA of the CDR3 is TGTGCCAGCAGCCAAGCTGCGGGGGTCACGTTCTTC. Protein: CASSQAAGVTFF.

CDR3 protein: CASSLVASGSTDTQYF. Here the CDR3 DNA reads TGTGCCAGCAGCTTAGTAGCTAGCGGAAGCACAGATACGCAGTATTTT. This chain joins TRBV7-2 and TRBJ2-3; 7 bases are a match to TRBD2. The J segment lost 0 bases and the V segment lost 1 base, leaving 4 bases of the junction unmatched. CDR1 is SGHTA and CDR2 is FQGNSA in the germline V gene. The CDR3 runs to 16 residues.

CDR3 in amino acids: CASTLMTDTEAFF. The CDR3 DNA reads as TGTGCCAGCACTCTTATGACAGACACTGAAGCTTTCTTT. The chain recombines TRBV16 with TRBJ1-1; D is perhaps TRBD1 (5 bases). V lost 7 bases to trimming and J lost 3 bases, with 12 bases between them. Germline CDR1 KGHSY, CDR2 FQNENV. The CDR3 extends over 13 amino acids.

The chain joins TRBV28 to TRBJ2-1; 7 nucleotides align to TRBD2. Germline trimming cut 1 base from V and 6 bases from J; bases unmatched to any gene: 9. This CDR3 has 16 residues. Looked up from germline, CDR1 is MDHEN and CDR2 is SYDVKM. CDR3 DNA sequence: TGTGCCAGCAGTTTATCCCAGAGTTGGGGGGGCAATGAGCAGTTCTTC. As protein: CASSLSQSWGGNEQFF.

The J gene is TRBJ2-3, the V gene TRBV19; D is undetermined. From germline, CDR1 is LNHDA and CDR2 SQIVND (reference sequence). The CDR3 sequence is 11 residues long. Trimming took 4 bases from V and 10 from J, leaving 9 bases between them. CDR3 amino acids: CASSTGSAQYF. CDR3 nucleotides: TGTGCCAGTAGTACGGGTTCTGCGCAGTATTTT.